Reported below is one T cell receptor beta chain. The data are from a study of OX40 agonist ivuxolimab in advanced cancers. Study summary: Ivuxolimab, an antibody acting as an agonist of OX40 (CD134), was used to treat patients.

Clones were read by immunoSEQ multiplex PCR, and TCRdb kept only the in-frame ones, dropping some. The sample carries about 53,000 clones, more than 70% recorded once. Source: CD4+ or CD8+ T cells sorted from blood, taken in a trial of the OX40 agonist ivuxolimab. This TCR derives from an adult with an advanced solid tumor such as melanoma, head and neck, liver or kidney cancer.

CDR3 in amino acids: CASSPRVGLVTQYF. In nucleotides, the CDR3 is TGTGCCAGCAGCCCAAGGGTGGGACTAGTGACCCAGTACTTC. J is TRBJ2-5 and V is TRBV9, with 8 bases lining up with TRBD2. V lost 4 bases, J lost 7 bases, and 9 bases stayed unmatched. The CDR3 contains 14 residues. The germline V gene encodes CDR1 SGDLS and CDR2 YYNGEE.